This entry lists 19 T cell receptor beta chains sequenced from one sample in a study of OX40 agonist ivuxolimab in advanced cancers. TCRdb keeps only in-frame clones here, not all; method: immunoSEQ multiplex PCR. The table lists tens of thousands of clones, approximately 84% of them singletons. The source material was CD4+ or CD8+ T cells sorted from blood, sampled in a trial of the OX40 agonist ivuxolimab. The receptors originated from an adult with an advanced solid tumor such as melanoma, head and neck, liver or kidney cancer.

This clone was observed a few times. The chain uses TRBV6-4 and TRBJ2-2, with D perhaps matching TRBD1 or TRBD2 (5 bases each). V shed 3 bases and J shed 5 bases, with 13 bases lying between them. The CDR3 has 15 residues. The germline V gene has CDR1 MRHNA and CDR2 SNTAGT. The CDR3 nucleotides read TGTGCCAGCAGTGATGCGGCCGAGGGGACCGGGGAGCTGTTTTTT. Translation gives CASSDAAEGTGELFF.

The genes are TRBV9 and TRBJ1-1; 12 positions agree with TRBD1. Germline V gene data show CDR1 as SGDLS and CDR2 as YYNGEE. The CDR3 is made up of 17 amino acids. Germline trimming cut 4 bases from V and 0 bases from J; bases unmatched to any gene: 7. The CDR3 here is CASSPPRDRGLNTEAFF. CDR3 bases: TGTGCCAGCAGCCCACCTCGGGACAGGGGGCTGAACACTGAAGCTTTCTTT.

The rearrangement joins TRBV7-9 to TRBJ2-2; TRBD1 or TRBD2 may be the D gene (5 bases each). Trimming stripped 7 bases from V and 2 bases from J, with 17 bases between. The germline V gene has CDR1 SEHNR and CDR2 FQNEAQ (reference sequence). The CDR3 runs 16 residues. CDR3 protein: CASNIRGAPNTGELFF. Here the CDR3 DNA reads TGTGCCAGCAACATCCGGGGCGCTCCAAACACCGGGGAGCTGTTTTTT.

The V call is TRBV7-3, the J call TRBJ2-7, with D hard to call. Trimming cost V 6 bases and J 3 bases, with 6 bases left between them. The CDR3 has 11 residues. Germline CDR1 is SGHTA and CDR2 is FQGTGA. The CDR3 DNA sequence: TGTGCCAGCAGTCGGAACTACGAGCAGTACTTC. Amino acid sequence: CASSRNYEQYF.

The V gene is TRBV9, the J gene TRBJ2-1, with D perhaps matching TRBD1 (5 bases). The germline gives CDR1 SGDLS, CDR2 YYNGEE. This CDR3 comprises 15 residues. Trimming took 0 bases from V and 6 from J, leaving 13 bases between them. The DNA of the CDR3 is TGTGCCAGCAGCGTAGGGCCAGGGCCCATCAATGAGCAGTTCTTC. It is translated as CASSVGPGPINEQFF.

This chain links TRBV6-5 with TRBJ2-7; TRBD2 matches 11 bases. CDR1 and CDR2 from the germline V gene are MNHEY and SVGAGI. The CDR3 loop spans 15 amino acids. The V segment lost 0 bases and the J segment 6 bases; nucleotides outside the gene matches: 4. The CDR3 sequence is CASSYSTSGAGEQYF. The CDR3 region has the DNA TGTGCCAGCAGTTACTCGACTAGCGGGGCGGGCGAGCAGTACTTC.

In this sample, this clone turned up many times. This chain connects TRBV6-4 to TRBJ2-3, with TRBD2 matching over 8 bases. Germline CDR1 MRHNA, CDR2 SNTAGT. The CDR3 contains 14 residues. Germline trimming cut 6 bases from V and 1 base from J; bases unmatched to any gene: 3. The CDR3 nucleotides read TGTGCCAGCAGCGTGACTAGCGGCACAGATACGCAGTATTTT. Amino acids: CASSVTSGTDTQYF.

The chain combines TRBV30 with TRBJ1-2; no firm D call. Trimming took 2 bases from V and 1 from J, leaving 20 bases between them. Germline V gene sequence: CDR1 GTSNPN, CDR2 SVGIG (reference sequence). This CDR3 is built from 17 residues. The CDR3 loop reads CAWSPLFGSRFNYGYTF. The CDR3 nucleotides read TGTGCCTGGAGTCCCCTTTTCGGGAGCCGGTTTAACTATGGCTACACCTTC.

The genes are TRBV7-9 and TRBJ2-6; the D gene could be TRBD1 or TRBD2 (5 bases each). The CDR3 is 16 amino acids. CDR1 and CDR2 (germline): SEHNR, FQNEAQ (reference sequence). With 6 bases removed from V and 1 base from J, the gap between germline ends came to 13 bases. In DNA form, the CDR3 reads TGTGCCAGCAGGGGGGACGGGTGGTCTGGGGCCAACGTCCTGACTTTC. This codes for CASRGDGWSGANVLTF. Full variable domain (remainder filled in from reference TRBV7-9 and TRBJ2-6): DTGVSQNPRHKITKRGQNVTFRCDPISEHNRLYWYRQTLGQGPEFLTYFQNEAQLEKSRLLSDRFSAERPKGSFSTLEIQRTEQGDSAMYLCASRGDGWSGANVLTFGAGSRLTVL.

V gene TRBV27 combines with J gene TRBJ2-1; 10 bases fit TRBD1. After removal of 5 bases from V and 2 bases from J, the junction contained 3 bases not matched to a gene. Per the germline V gene, CDR1 is MNHEY and CDR2 is SMNVEV (reference sequence). The CDR3 runs to 15 residues. The CDR3 protein is CASSRTGGPYNEQFF. DNA of the CDR3: TGTGCCAGCAGTCGGACAGGGGGACCCTACAATGAGCAGTTCTTC.

This chain uses TRBV19 with TRBJ2-1; D gene ambiguous. Germline CDR1 reads LNHDA; CDR2 reads SQIVND (reference sequence). The CDR3 totals 11 residues. The V end lost 6 bases, the J end lost 9 bases, and 9 bases lay between the germline ends. The CDR3 DNA reads TGTGCCAGTAGCTCGTCCGGTGAGCAGTTCTTC. The encoded protein is CASSSSGEQFF.

The rearrangement uses TRBV19 and TRBJ1-1; tentatively, D is TRBD1 (5 bases). The germline CDR1 and CDR2 sequences are LNHDA and SQIVND (reference sequence). V lost 5 bases to trimming and J lost 8 bases, with 12 bases between them. The CDR3 loop spans 12 amino acids. This chain's CDR3 is CASSADSPEAFF. CDR3 nucleotides: TGTGCCAGTAGTGCCGACAGTCCCGAAGCTTTCTTT.

The chain combines TRBV6-1 with TRBJ1-4, with unresolved D. Germline CDR1 reads MNHNS; CDR2 reads SASEGT. V lost 3 bases and J lost 10, with 3 bases in between. CDR3 length: 10 residues. DNA for the CDR3: TGTGCCAGCAGTGATGGAAAACTGTTTTTT. It specifies CASSDGKLFF.

The V and J genes are TRBV9 and TRBJ2-7; the D gene is possibly TRBD1 (6 bases). Germline V lookup: CDR1 SGDLS, CDR2 YYNGEE. The V and J ends lost 0 bases and 2 bases respectively, with 9 bases between them. This CDR3 is built from 14 residues. CDR3 loop: CASSVDGQPYEQYF. The CDR3, as DNA: TGTGCCAGCAGCGTAGACGGACAGCCCTACGAGCAGTACTTC. The full variable domain, completed using reference TRBV9 and TRBJ2-7, is DSGVTQTPKHLITATGQRVTLRCSPRSGDLSVYWYQQSLDQGLQFLIQYYNGEERAKGNILERFSAQQFPDLHSELNLSSLELGDSALYFCASSVDGQPYEQYFGPGTRLTVT.

This clone was seen a single time. The gene calls are TRBV27 and TRBJ2-7, with 13 bases that match TRBD2. The germline V gene encodes CDR1 MNHEY and CDR2 SMNVEV (reference sequence). V lost 8 bases to trimming and J lost 6 bases; unmatched junction nucleotides: 13. The CDR3 covers 16 residues. CDR3 bases: TGTGCCAGCGGTGAACTAGCGGGGGGGCTAGGGCGCGAGCAGTACTTC. This sequence encodes CASGELAGGLGREQYF.

This chain uses TRBV28 with TRBJ2-1; D is uncertain. CDR3 length equals 10 residues. Deletions cut 5 bases from V and 8 bases from J, with 4 bases between. Germline CDR1 is MDHEN and CDR2 is SYDVKM. This CDR3 reads CASSRYEQFF. For the CDR3, the DNA is TGTGCCAGCAGTCGGTATGAGCAGTTCTTC.

This clone was picked up one time. This chain links TRBV9 with TRBJ2-1; tentative D call: TRBD1 (6 bases). Trimming stripped 0 bases from V and 10 bases from J, with 8 bases between. The germline V gene encodes CDR1 SGDLS and CDR2 YYNGEE. This CDR3 spans 12 amino acids. The DNA of the CDR3 is TGTGCCAGCAGCGTAGACAGGGTAGAGCAGTTCTTC. Its protein is CASSVDRVEQFF.

The V call is TRBV9, the J call TRBJ2-3, with D perhaps given as TRBD1 or TRBD2 (5 bases each). This CDR3 comprises 15 residues. Germline CDR1 SGDLS, CDR2 YYNGEE. V lost 0 bases and J lost 2, with 10 bases in between. CDR3 nucleotide sequence: TGTGCCAGCAGCGTAGTGGGGCTAGCCACAGATACGCAGTATTTT. This gives the protein CASSVVGLATDTQYF. The entire variable domain, with the rest obtained from reference TRBV9 and TRBJ2-3, is as follows: DSGVTQTPKHLITATGQRVTLRCSPRSGDLSVYWYQQSLDQGLQFLIQYYNGEERAKGNILERFSAQQFPDLHSELNLSSLELGDSALYFCASSVVGLATDTQYFGPGTRLTVL.

The V gene is TRBV30, the J gene TRBJ1-1; 9 nucleotides match TRBD1. Germline V gene data show CDR1 as GTSNPN and CDR2 as SVGIG (reference sequence). The length of the CDR3 is 12 residues. Trimming removed 5 bases from V and 4 bases from J; junction bases left unmatched: 2. The CDR3 sequence is CAWQTGGTEAFF. The CDR3 bases are TGTGCCTGGCAGACAGGGGGCACTGAAGCTTTCTTT.